This TCR beta chain is from a study of CD8+CD57+ T cells in acquired aplastic anemia. V shed 5 bases and J 4 bases; nucleotides not matched to a gene: 12. Germline assignment: CDR1 SGHTA and CDR2 FQGTGA. This CDR3 is built from 16 residues. Genomic DNA provided the template from which TCR beta VDJ and CDR3 profiles were obtained. TCRdb re-analysed the reads in MiXCR, keeping a single row per CDR3 protein. The sample records a few hundred thousand distinct CDR3 sequences, approximately 82% being singletons. The count of this clonotype is one. CD8+CD57+ cell expansion, shown by flow cytometry, had occurred in the patients selected for sequencing. At the time of blood sampling, patients had not yet received any therapy.

The rearrangement joins TRBV7-3 to TRBJ1-1; TRBD1 aligns across 8 bases. The TCR comes from a human donor with aplastic anemia. The sequenced sample consisted of sorted CD4+, CD8+, or CD8+CD57+ T cells (not recorded which) from PBMCs. The CDR3 loop is CASSPLWTGTATEAFF. CDR3 coding DNA: TGTGCCAGCAGCCCGCTTTGGACAGGGACGGCCACTGAAGCTTTCTTT.